The sequence of this T cell receptor beta chain was determined in a study of blood T cell repertoires in COVID-19. About the study: All recovered Cohort 3 donors got two negative PCRs, got clearance, or saw symptom resolution.

The authors' processing: Estimation of nucleated cell counts was performed using reference gene primer amplification. TCRdb keeps only in-frame clones here, not all; method: immunoSEQ multiplex PCR. V and J calls and clone size are as listed in that table; D and trimming were resolved from the DNA. The sample contains some 160,000 clones, around 80% of which appear only once. What was sequenced was PBMCs or T cells enriched from blood (not recorded which). This TCR derives from a woman aged 65 to 85 in a cohort exposed to, infected with or recovered from COVID-19 (not recorded which).

Here the CDR3 reads CASSLFNRETQYF. The DNA for the CDR3 is TGTGCCAGCAGCTTGTTCAACAGAGAGACCCAGTACTTC. The J gene is TRBJ2-5, the V gene TRBV5-5; D gene unclear. The CDR3 has 13 residues. Looked up from germline, CDR1 is SGHKS and CDR2 is YYEKEE (reference sequence). V lost 1 base to trimming and J lost 4 bases, with 8 bases between them.